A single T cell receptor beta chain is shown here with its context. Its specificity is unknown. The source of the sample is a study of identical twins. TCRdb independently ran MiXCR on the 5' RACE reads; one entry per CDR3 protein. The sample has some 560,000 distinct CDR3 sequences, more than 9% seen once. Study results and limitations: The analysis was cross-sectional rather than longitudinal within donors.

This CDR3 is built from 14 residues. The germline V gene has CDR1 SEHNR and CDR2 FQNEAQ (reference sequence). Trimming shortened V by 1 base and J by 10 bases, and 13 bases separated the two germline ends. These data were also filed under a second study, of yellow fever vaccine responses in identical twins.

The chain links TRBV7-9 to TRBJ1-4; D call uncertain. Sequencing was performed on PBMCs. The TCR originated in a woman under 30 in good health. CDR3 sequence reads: CASSLGAGLGKLFF. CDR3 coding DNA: TGTGCCAGCAGCTTAGGGGCTGGATTAGGAAAACTGTTTTTT.